One sample yielded the 21 T cell receptor beta chains listed below, sequenced in a study of identifying expanded T cells in peripheral blood. The protocol was immunoSEQ multiplex PCR, while the TCRdb copy is restricted to in-frame clones and leaves out a portion. The repertoire includes fewer than 85,000 clones, approximately 91% of them detected once, and around 2.8% sits in the top ten. Sequencing was performed on blood. These TCRs come from a person aged 18 to 75 in good health.

This sequence joins TRBV5-1 and TRBJ1-4; 12 nucleotides align to TRBD1. CDR3 size: 16 residues. Trimming cost V 0 bases and J 7 bases; bases outside gene matches: 4. From germline, CDR1 is SGHRS and CDR2 YFSETQ. This chain's CDR3 is CASSLGDRGRSEKLFF. As DNA, the CDR3 is TGCGCCAGCAGCTTGGGGGACAGGGGGCGAAGTGAAAAACTGTTTTTT.

This chain links TRBV7-6 with TRBJ2-7; 7 positions agree with TRBD2. There are 15 residues in the CDR3. V lost 1 base, J lost 2 bases, and 5 bases stayed unmatched. CDR1 and CDR2 (germline): SGHVS, FNYEAQ. This CDR3 reads CASSLGAGEPYEQYF. DNA of the CDR3: TGTGCCAGCAGCTTAGGGGCGGGAGAACCCTACGAGCAGTACTTC.

This clone showed up just once. The chain employs TRBV6-5 and TRBJ1-2; no clear D. V lost 4 bases, J lost 5 bases, and 20 bases lay in between. CDR1 and CDR2 from the germline V gene are MNHEY and SVGAGI. The CDR3 contains 16 residues. The CDR3 region is CASSWSPAAASYGYTF. In nucleotides, the CDR3 is TGTGCCAGCAGTTGGTCCCCCGCGGCGGCCTCTTATGGCTACACCTTC.

The rearrangement links TRBV21-1 to TRBJ2-7. TRBV21-1 is a recognized pseudogene. The CDR3 is 18 amino acids. The CDR3 spells CASTEGGLRPPSSYEQYF. The CDR3 DNA sequence: TGTGCCAGCACAGAAGGGGGACTGAGGCCTCCGAGCTCCTACGAGCAGTACTTC.

The chain combines TRBV6-5 with TRBJ1-2, with a tentative D call TRBD1 (5 bases). Germline CDR1 is MNHEY and CDR2 is SVGAGI. The CDR3 runs 13 residues. V lost 3 bases, J lost 10 bases, and 15 bases lay in between. The CDR3 DNA sequence: TGTGCCAGCAGTTATTCTGGGACCCGCTTCTACACCTTC. It yields the protein CASSYSGTRFYTF.

The gene calls are TRBV5-1 and TRBJ2-7; D possibly corresponds to TRBD2 (6 bases). Trimming took 4 bases from V and 7 from J, leaving 15 bases between them. The CDR3 covers 13 residues. Germline CDR1 SGHRS, CDR2 YFSETQ. As DNA, the CDR3 is TGCGCCAGCAGCCTGACTAGTACGGGGGAGCAGTACTTC. Translated: CASSLTSTGEQYF.

This clone was found a few times. The genes are TRBV6-5 and TRBJ1-2; D might be TRBD1 (6 bases). Trimming shortened V by 8 bases and J by 2 bases, and 9 bases separated the two germline ends. This CDR3 spans 12 amino acids. CDR1 is MNHEY, CDR2 SVGAGI, per germline. CDR3: CASATGNYGYTF. The CDR3 DNA reads as TGTGCCAGCGCCACAGGGAACTATGGCTACACCTTC.

The chain recombines TRBV9 with TRBJ1-3; D may be TRBD1 (6 bases). There are 15 residues in the CDR3. Germline V gene sequence: CDR1 SGDLS, CDR2 YYNGEE. Trimming removed 6 bases from V and 2 bases from J, with 15 bases in between. This CDR3 is CASTRGGGAGNTIYF. The CDR3 coding sequence is TGTGCCAGCACCCGTGGTGGGGGCGCTGGAAACACCATATATTTT.

The chain uses TRBV2 and TRBJ1-2; 7 bases line up with TRBD1. J lost 3 bases, V lost 6 bases, and 4 bases had no gene match. This CDR3 has 13 residues. CDR1 is SNHLY, CDR2 FYNNEI, per germline. CDR3 protein: CASRAGTDYGYTF. CDR3 nucleotides: TGTGCCAGCAGGGCCGGGACAGACTATGGCTACACCTTC. The full variable domain, rest sourced from reference TRBV2 and TRBJ1-2, is EPEVTQTPSHQVTQMGQEVILRCVPISNHLYFYWYRQILGQKVEFLVSFYNNEISEKSEIFDDQFSVERPDGSNFTLKIRSTKLEDSAMYFCASRAGTDYGYTFGSGTRLTVV.

The J gene is TRBJ2-7, the V gene TRBV7-9, with no clear D. The V end was cut by 2 bases, the J end by 7 bases, with 9 bases between. Per germline, CDR1 SEHNR and CDR2 FQNEAQ (reference sequence). The CDR3 spans 12 residues. CDR3 DNA: TGTGCCAGCAGCTTACAGTCGGCAGAGCAGTACTTC. As protein: CASSLQSAEQYF.

The chain recombines TRBV5-6 with TRBJ1-1; 8 nucleotides agree with TRBD1. Trimming cost V 0 bases and J 11 bases; bases outside gene matches: 6. The germline V gene has CDR1 SGHDT and CDR2 YYEEEE. The length of the CDR3 is 13 residues. The CDR3 DNA is TGTGCCAGCAGCTTGGGGCAGGGGGCGCGGGCTTTCTTT. This translates into CASSLGQGARAFF. The entire variable domain, with the rest obtained from reference TRBV5-6 and TRBJ1-1, is as follows: DAGVTQSPTHLIKTRGQQVTLRCSPKSGHDTVSWYQQALGQGPQFIFQYYEEEERQRGNFPDRFSGHQFPNYSSELNVNALLLGDSALYLCASSLGQGARAFFGQGTRLTVV.

The chain couples TRBV7-9 to TRBJ2-3; tentative D call: TRBD2 (6 bases). The ends were cut back, 5 bases at V and 2 bases at J, with 8 bases in the middle. Germline CDR1 SEHNR, CDR2 FQNEAQ (reference sequence). The CDR3 spans 13 residues. CDR3 residues: CASSRGNTDTQYF. DNA for the CDR3: TGTGCCAGCAGCCGGGGGAACACAGATACGCAGTATTTT.

Here the CDR3 DNA reads TGTGCCAGCCCTCCGGCCCTGAGCTCCTACAATGAGCAGTTCTTC. Amino acid sequence: CASPPALSSYNEQFF. The J gene is TRBJ2-1, the V gene TRBV27; the D is unclear. The CDR3 spans 15 residues. Between the trimmed V and J ends, which lost 8 bases and 0 bases, there was a span of 14 bases. In germline, CDR1 is MNHEY, CDR2 SMNVEV (reference sequence).

The rearrangement links TRBV27 to TRBJ2-1; a possible D gene is TRBD2 (6 bases). V was shortened by 6 bases and J by 2 bases, with 14 bases between the two germline ends. CDR1 MNHEY and CDR2 SMNVEV come from the germline V gene (reference sequence). CDR3 length equals 15 residues. For the CDR3, the DNA is TGTGCCAGCAGACTGAGACTAGACCCCTACAATGAGCAGTTCTTC. Translated: CASRLRLDPYNEQFF.

The gene calls are TRBV2 and TRBJ1-3; D is perhaps TRBD1 (6 bases). The V gene's germline CDR1 is SNHLY and CDR2 FYNNEI. With 7 bases removed from V and 3 bases from J, the gap between germline ends came to 19 bases. This CDR3 has 16 amino acids. CDR3 DNA sequence: TGTGCCAGCAACCTGGGCGGGGGGCTGAGTGGAAACACCATATATTTT. Encoded protein: CASNLGGGLSGNTIYF.

The chain carries TRBV6-6 and TRBJ2-3; 7 bases match TRBD2. The CDR3 is 13 residues long. J was trimmed by 8 bases and V by 3 bases; bases with no gene match: 5. Germline values: CDR1 MNHNY, CDR2 SVGAGI (reference sequence). CDR3 sequence reads: CASSYSSGATQYF. The DNA of the CDR3 is TGTGCCAGCAGTTATTCTAGCGGAGCTACGCAGTATTTT.

This sequence joins TRBV7-5 and TRBJ1-1. TRBV7-5 constitutes a pseudogene. This CDR3 contains 16 residues. The CDR3 bases are TGTGCCAGAAGCTTAAGGGGGGGGGAGATGAACACTGAAGCTTTCTTT. Protein product: CARSLRGGEMNTEAFF.

This clone is a singleton in its sample. The rearrangement uses TRBV27 and TRBJ2-7; D possibly matches TRBD1 or TRBD2 (5 bases each). The CDR3 totals 14 residues. Trimming removed 5 bases from V and 6 bases from J, with 17 bases in between. Germline-derived CDR1 and CDR2 are MNHEY and SMNVEV (reference sequence). In nucleotides, the CDR3 is TGTGCCAGCAGTGAAGGGACGGACCCTAGCGAGCAGTACTTC. It translates to CASSEGTDPSEQYF.

J is TRBJ1-2 and V is TRBV19; TRBD1 is a possible D gene (5 bases). Germline values: CDR1 LNHDA, CDR2 SQIVND (reference sequence). V lost 9 bases and J lost 2, with 19 bases in between. The CDR3 loop spans 15 amino acids. CDR3 residues: CARAWGEFFNYGYTF. In DNA, the CDR3 is TGTGCCAGGGCGTGGGGGGAGTTCTTCAACTATGGCTACACCTTC.

The count of this clone is one. The J gene is TRBJ2-5, the V gene TRBV7-2; TRBD2 matches at 10 bases. V dropped 3 bases and J dropped 2; count of bases not matched to a gene: 3. The V gene's germline CDR1 is SGHTA and CDR2 FQGNSA. The CDR3 totals 15 residues. The chain's CDR3 is CASSLRTSGQETQYF. DNA for the CDR3: TGTGCCAGCAGCTTGAGGACTAGCGGACAAGAGACCCAGTACTTC. Using reference TRBV7-2 and TRBJ2-5 for the parts outside the CDR3, the full variable domain is GAGVSQSPSNKVTEKGKDVELRCDPISGHTALYWYRQSLGQGLEFLIYFQGNSAPDKSGLPSDRFSAERTGGSVSTLTIQRTQQEDSAVYLCASSLRTSGQETQYFGPGTRLLVL.

The chain recombines TRBV27 with TRBJ1-2; no definite D call. The V gene lost 5 bases and the J gene lost 6 bases, with 19 bases spanning the gap. This CDR3 is 15 amino acids long. Germline V gene lookup returns CDR1 MNHEY and CDR2 SMNVEV (reference sequence). CDR3 in DNA: TGTGCCAGCAGTCCATACCGCCCAGGCGGGGATGGCTACACCTTC. Translating gives CASSPYRPGGDGYTF.